The 14 T cell receptor beta chains given below trace back to one sample, sequenced in a study of identical twins. TCRdb itself ran the 5' RACE reads through MiXCR, one entry per CDR3 protein. The sample carries approximately 630,000 distinct CDR3 sequences, roughly 6.6% recorded once. This same sample was also taken into another study, of yellow fever vaccine responses in identical twins.

Sequencing was performed on PBMCs. These receptors originate from a woman under 30 in good health.

In this sample, this clonotype turned up a few times. V usage is TRBV7-9 and J usage is TRBJ2-5, with D possibly TRBD2 on 5 matching bases. The CDR3 spans 17 residues. The germline gives CDR1 SEHNR, CDR2 FQNEAQ (reference sequence). Trimming cost V 7 bases and J 2 bases, with 23 bases left between them. CDR3 in DNA: TGTGCCAGCACCTCCGGGGTCGTCGGGCGGAAACAAGAGACCCAGTACTTC. This translates into CASTSGVVGRKQETQYF. The whole variable domain, remainder taken from reference TRBV7-9 and TRBJ2-5, is DTGVSQNPRHKITKRGQNVTFRCDPISEHNRLYWYRQTLGQGPEFLTYFQNEAQLEKSRLLSDRFSAERPKGSFSTLEIQRTEQGDSAMYLCASTSGVVGRKQETQYFGPGTRLLVL.

In its sample, this clonotype was seen many times. The CDR3 reads CASSEGQANYGYTF. The CDR3 DNA sequence: TGTGCCAGCAGTGAAGGACAGGCAAACTATGGCTACACCTTC. The chain uses TRBV6-1 and TRBJ1-2, with a possible D match to TRBD1 (6 bases). Germline V gene lookup returns CDR1 MNHNS and CDR2 SASEGT. V lost 1 base to trimming and J lost 2 bases, with 8 bases between them. The CDR3 is made up of 14 amino acids.

The sample holds many counts of this clonotype. The chain couples TRBV20-1 to TRBJ2-1; no clear D gene. CDR1 is DFQATT and CDR2 is SNEGSKA in the germline V gene (reference sequence). This CDR3 spans 11 amino acids. Between the trimmed V and J ends, which lost 3 bases and 3 bases, there was a span of 3 bases. In nucleotides, the CDR3 is TGCAGTGCTAGGGGCTACAATGAGCAGTTCTTC. It specifies CSARGYNEQFF.

This chain connects TRBV29-1 to TRBJ2-7; 7 bases align to TRBD2. V shed 5 bases, J shed 2 bases, and the junction held 18 bases outside the gene matches. This CDR3 contains 17 residues. Per the germline V gene, CDR1 is SQVTM and CDR2 is ANQGSEA. The CDR3 here is CSVIKVGGTVPTYEQYF. The CDR3 DNA reads as TGCAGCGTTATCAAAGTGGGGGGGACCGTACCTACCTACGAGCAGTACTTC.

The chain links TRBV4-2 to TRBJ2-3; D gene uncertain. V was cut by 0 bases and J by 2 bases, with 9 bases left in between. Germline V gene sequence: CDR1 LGHNA, CDR2 YNFKEQ. The length of the CDR3 is 15 residues. This CDR3 is CASSQDREVTDTQYF. CDR3 in DNA: TGTGCCAGCAGCCAAGATAGAGAGGTCACAGATACGCAGTATTTT.

This clonotype appeared many times. V gene TRBV12-3 or TRBV12-4 combines with J gene TRBJ1-3, with unresolved D. Trimming left V 2 bases short and J 0 bases short, with 11 bases between. CDR3 length: 16 amino acids. This CDR3 is CASSLSQWFSGNTIYF. For the CDR3, the DNA is TGTGCCAGCAGTTTAAGTCAATGGTTCTCTGGAAACACCATATATTTT.

This clonotype was observed a handful of times. The chain is built from TRBV25-1 and TRBJ2-2, with 13 bases lining up with TRBD2. The J segment lost 1 base and the V segment lost 4 bases, leaving 9 bases of the junction unmatched. CDR1 MGHDK and CDR2 SYGVNS come from the germline V gene. CDR3 size: 19 residues. CDR3 residues: CASSAITGTSGKNTGELFF. The CDR3 DNA reads as TGTGCCAGCAGTGCAATAACCGGGACTAGCGGGAAGAACACCGGGGAGCTGTTTTTT.

This clonotype came up many times. V usage is TRBV5-1 and J usage is TRBJ2-1, with 10 nucleotides matching TRBD2. Germline values: CDR1 SGHRS, CDR2 YFSETQ. This CDR3 contains 17 residues. The V gene end was trimmed by 1 base and the J gene end by 2 bases; junction bases not matched to a gene: 6. In DNA, the CDR3 is TGCGCCAGCAGCTTGTTGTCTAGCGGGGGCGCCTACAATGAGCAGTTCTTC. It codes for CASSLLSSGGAYNEQFF. The whole variable domain, filled in from reference TRBV5-1 and TRBJ2-1, reads KAGVTQTPRYLIKTRGQQVTLSCSPISGHRSVSWYQQTPGQGLQFLFEYFSETQRNKGNFPGRFSGRQFSNSRSEMNVSTLELGDSALYLCASSLLSSGGAYNEQFFGPGTRLTVL.

This clonotype was counted many times. The V and J genes are TRBV5-1 and TRBJ2-5; 7 positions match TRBD1. V lost 4 bases and J lost 4; bases outside the gene matches: 7. Germline V lookup: CDR1 SGHRS, CDR2 YFSETQ. This CDR3 is built from 14 residues. The CDR3 here is CASSPRDRRETQYF. CDR3 DNA sequence: TGCGCCAGCAGCCCTCGGGACAGACGAGAGACCCAGTACTTC.

In its sample, this clonotype was seen a few times. The gene calls are TRBV15 and TRBJ1-3; 8 bases align to TRBD1. J lost 1 base, V lost 6 bases, and 5 bases had no gene match. CDR3 length: 15 residues. CDR1 is LNHNV, CDR2 YYDKDF, per germline (reference sequence). The CDR3 nucleotides are TGTGCCACCAGTCTTGACAGGGGATCTGGAAACACCATATATTTT. Amino acids: CATSLDRGSGNTIYF.

This clonotype has a handful of counts. The chain has TRBV24-1 and TRBJ2-3; D perhaps matches TRBD2 (6 bases). Between the trimmed V and J ends, which lost 4 bases and 4 bases, there was a span of 17 bases. In germline, CDR1 is KGHDR, CDR2 SFDVKD. CDR3 length: 16 residues. This CDR3 is CATSERGLKQADTQYF. As DNA, the CDR3 is TGTGCCACCAGTGAACGGGGACTCAAGCAGGCAGATACGCAGTATTTT.

This clonotype was seen repeatedly, ten times or more. The V gene is TRBV18, the J gene TRBJ2-3; D is ambiguous. The V gene lost 8 bases and the J gene lost 2 bases, with 8 bases spanning the gap. Germline V gene data show CDR1 as KGHSH and CDR2 as LQKENI. The CDR3 extends over 12 amino acids. This CDR3 reads CASSPITDTQYF. In DNA form, the CDR3 reads TGTGCCAGCAGTCCCATCACAGATACGCAGTATTTT.

This clonotype was counted many times. The genes are TRBV10-3 and TRBJ2-1; TRBD2 is a possible D gene (5 bases). The CDR3 is made up of 11 amino acids. V lost 10 bases and J lost 2, with 6 bases in between. CDR1 is ENHRY, CDR2 SYGVKD, per germline. The CDR3 spells CATGTYNEQFF. CDR3 sequence (DNA): TGTGCCACCGGGACCTACAATGAGCAGTTCTTC.

The chain couples TRBV6-1 to TRBJ2-1; D perhaps matches TRBD2 (5 bases). The germline V and J ends were trimmed by 6 bases and 6 bases, with 12 bases remaining between them. The CDR3 runs to 13 residues. The germline V gene has CDR1 MNHNS and CDR2 SASEGT. In DNA form, the CDR3 reads TGTGCCAGCAGGACTCCGGGAATCAATGAGCAGTTCTTC. This encodes CASRTPGINEQFF.